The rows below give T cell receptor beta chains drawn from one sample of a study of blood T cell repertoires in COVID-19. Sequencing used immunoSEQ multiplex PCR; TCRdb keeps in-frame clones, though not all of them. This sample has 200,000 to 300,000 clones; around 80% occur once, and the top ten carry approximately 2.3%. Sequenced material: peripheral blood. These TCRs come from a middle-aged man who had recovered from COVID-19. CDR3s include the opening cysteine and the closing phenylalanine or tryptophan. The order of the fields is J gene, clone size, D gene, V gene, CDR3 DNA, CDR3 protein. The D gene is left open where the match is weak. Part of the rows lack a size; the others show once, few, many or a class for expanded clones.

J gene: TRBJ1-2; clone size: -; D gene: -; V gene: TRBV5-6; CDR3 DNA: TGTGCCAGCAGCTTCGCGCACGTCCGTGGCTACACCTTC; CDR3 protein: CASSFAHVRGYTF
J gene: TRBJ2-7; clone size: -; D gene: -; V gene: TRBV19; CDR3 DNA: TGTGCCAGTAGTATGGGAGCTGGCGGTTACGAGCAGTACTTC; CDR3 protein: CASSMGAGGYEQYF
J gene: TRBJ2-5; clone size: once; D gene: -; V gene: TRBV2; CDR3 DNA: TGTGCCAGCAGCAATATACTAGAGACCCAGTACTTC; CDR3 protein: CASSNILETQYF
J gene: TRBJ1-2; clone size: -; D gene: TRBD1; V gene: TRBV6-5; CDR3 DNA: TGTGCCAGCAGGAGCGCCGGACAGGCTTATGGCTACACCTTC; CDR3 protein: CASRSAGQAYGYTF
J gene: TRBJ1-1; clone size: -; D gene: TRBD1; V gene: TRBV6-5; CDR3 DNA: TGTGCCAGCGGCCCCGGGACAGGGGGCACTGAAGCTTTCTTT; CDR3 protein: CASGPGTGGTEAFF
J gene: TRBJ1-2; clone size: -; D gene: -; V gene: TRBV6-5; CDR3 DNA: TGTGCCAGTCGTACGCTATATGGCTACACCTTC; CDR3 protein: CASRTLYGYTF
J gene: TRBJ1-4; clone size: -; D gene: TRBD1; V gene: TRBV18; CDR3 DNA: TGTGCCAGCTCAGCACCGGGACAGCTTAATGAAAAACTGTTTTTT; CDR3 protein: CASSAPGQLNEKLFF
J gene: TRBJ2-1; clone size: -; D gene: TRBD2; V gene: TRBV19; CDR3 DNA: TGTGCCAGTGGGGGAGGGGCTACGAGTTTTCCTTACAATGAGCAGTTCTTC; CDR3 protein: CASGGGATSFPYNEQFF
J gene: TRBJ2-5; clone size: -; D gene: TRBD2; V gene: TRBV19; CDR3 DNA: TGTGCCAGTAGTCTAACTAGACTAGCGGGGGGGCGATGGAAAGAGACCCAGTACTTC; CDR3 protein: CASSLTRLAGGRWKETQYF
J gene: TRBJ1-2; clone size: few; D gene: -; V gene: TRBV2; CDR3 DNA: TGTGCCAGCCGGGGGGATTACTATGGCTACACCTTC; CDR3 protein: CASRGDYYGYTF
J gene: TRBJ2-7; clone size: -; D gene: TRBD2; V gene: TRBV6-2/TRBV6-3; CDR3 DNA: TGTGCCAGCAGTCACAGACTAGCGGGAGAGAGAGAGCAGTACTTC; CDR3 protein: CASSHRLAGEREQYF
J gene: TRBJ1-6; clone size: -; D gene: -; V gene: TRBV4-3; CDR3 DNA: TGCGCCAGCAGCCAAGCTCAGAATTCACCCCTCCACTTT; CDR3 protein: CASSQAQNSPLHF
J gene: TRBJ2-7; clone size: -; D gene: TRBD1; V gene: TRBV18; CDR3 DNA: TGTGCCAGCTCACCCGGGACAGGGTCCTACGAGCAGTACTTC; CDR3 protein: CASSPGTGSYEQYF
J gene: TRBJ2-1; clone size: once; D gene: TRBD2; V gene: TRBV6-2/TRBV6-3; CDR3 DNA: TGTGCCAGCAGTTACATCCAGCGGGGGTACAATGAGCAGTTCTTC; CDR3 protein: CASSYIQRGYNEQFF
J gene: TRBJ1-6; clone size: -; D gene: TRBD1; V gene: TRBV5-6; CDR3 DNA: TGTGCCAGCAGCGCAACAACCGGGACAGTTAATTCACCCCTCCACTTT; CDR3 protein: CASSATTGTVNSPLHF
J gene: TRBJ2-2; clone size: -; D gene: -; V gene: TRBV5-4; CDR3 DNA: TGTGCCAGCAGCTCCGACTATCAGGAGCTGTTTTTT; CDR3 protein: CASSSDYQELFF
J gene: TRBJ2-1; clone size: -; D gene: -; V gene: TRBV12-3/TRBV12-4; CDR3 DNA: TGTGCCAGCAGGGCCTCCGCTAGCACCCCACAGTTCTTC; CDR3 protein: CASRASASTPQFF
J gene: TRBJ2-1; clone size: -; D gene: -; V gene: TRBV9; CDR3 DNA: TGTGCCAGCAGCCCCCGGGACACTTACAATGAGCAGTTCTTC; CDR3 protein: CASSPRDTYNEQFF
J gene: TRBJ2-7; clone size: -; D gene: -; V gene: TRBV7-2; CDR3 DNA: TGTGCCAGCAGCCCCCTTCTGATCCGGGACTCCTACGAGCAGTACTTC; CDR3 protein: CASSPLLIRDSYEQYF
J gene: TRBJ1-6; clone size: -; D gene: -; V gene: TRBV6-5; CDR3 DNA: TGTGCCAGCAGGAGACTCAGGGGTAATTCACCCCTCCACTTT; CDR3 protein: CASRRLRGNSPLHF